The 23 T cell receptor beta chains presented below share a single source sample, sequenced in a study of technical replicates of blood from several donors. Measured with immunoSEQ multiplex PCR; TCRdb has only the in-frame clones, and not every one. The table includes over 85,000 clones, about 95% detected once. Sequencing was carried out using T cells isolated from PBMCs. These receptors all come from a human donor in good health.

The genes are TRBV4-1 and TRBJ2-4, with D tentatively TRBD2 (5 bases). The germline V gene encodes CDR1 MGHRA and CDR2 YSYEKL. V gave up 1 base and J gave up 0 bases, with 13 bases separating them. The CDR3 is 17 residues long. CDR3 amino acids: CASSQVHAGLAKNIQYF. The DNA of the CDR3 is TGCGCCAGCAGCCAAGTTCACGCGGGCCTAGCCAAAAACATTCAGTACTTC.

This clone was seen more than once but under ten times. This rearrangement joins TRBV4-3 to TRBJ2-5; a possible D gene is TRBD2 (5 bases). Germline loops: CDR1 LGHNA, CDR2 YSLEER. The ends were cut back, 0 bases at V and 4 bases at J, with 9 bases in the middle. The CDR3 contains 14 residues. CDR3 bases: TGCGCCAGCAGCCAAGAGAGGGCGGTAGAGACCCAGTACTTC. It codes for CASSQERAVETQYF.

The V gene is TRBV4-3, the J gene TRBJ2-7, with D maybe TRBD2 (5 bases). Germline CDR1 is LGHNA and CDR2 is YSLEER. V lost 3 bases, J lost 6 bases, and 15 bases lay in between. CDR3 length equals 14 residues. CDR3 DNA: TGCGCCAGCAGCCAGCTAAGGGAGACTGGCGAGCAGTACTTC. As protein: CASSQLRETGEQYF.

The DNA of the CDR3 is TGTGCCAGCAGTCCCGGGACAGGGACTCACGAGCAGTACTTC. Protein product: CASSPGTGTHEQYF. The chain recombines TRBV27 with TRBJ2-7; the match to TRBD1 covers 9 bases. The V gene's germline CDR1 is MNHEY and CDR2 SMNVEV (reference sequence). The CDR3 runs 14 residues. Unmatched junction bases numbered 7, after V lost 5 bases and J lost 5 bases.

The chain recombines TRBV7-3 with TRBJ2-3; possible D gene TRBD2, 6 bases. The CDR3 loop spans 16 amino acids. Between the trimmed V and J ends, which lost 3 bases and 6 bases, there was a span of 19 bases. CDR1 is SGHTA, CDR2 FQGTGA, per germline. The CDR3 loop is CASSFGTLEGADTQYF. The CDR3 DNA reads as TGTGCCAGCAGCTTCGGGACTCTCGAAGGGGCGGATACGCAGTATTTT.

This sequence joins TRBV15 and TRBJ1-1, with D possibly being TRBD1 (5 bases). Trimming took 6 bases from V and 1 from J, leaving 12 bases between them. Looked up from germline, CDR1 is LNHNV and CDR2 is YYDKDF (reference sequence). The CDR3 covers 14 residues. The CDR3, as DNA: TGTGCCACCAGTGAGATAACAGGGAACACTGAAGCTTTCTTT. This sequence encodes CATSEITGNTEAFF.

V is TRBV13 and J is TRBJ2-3; TRBD2 matches 9 bases. The CDR3 is 16 amino acids. Trimming at V came to 5 bases and at J to 4 bases, leaving 10 bases not matched to a gene. CDR1 PRHDT and CDR2 FYEKMQ come from the germline V gene (reference sequence). The chain's CDR3 is CASSAEGLANPDTQYF. In DNA form, the CDR3 reads TGTGCCAGCAGCGCCGAGGGACTAGCTAACCCAGATACGCAGTATTTT.

This clone was observed a few times. This chain joins TRBV29-1 and TRBJ2-7; D is undetermined. V was pared by 5 bases and J by 0 bases, with 11 bases between. The CDR3 is 13 amino acids. Germline values: CDR1 SQVTM, CDR2 ANQGSEA. This chain's CDR3 is CSVSQAFSYEQYF. The DNA of the CDR3 is TGCAGCGTTAGCCAGGCCTTCTCCTACGAGCAGTACTTC.

The chain combines TRBV19 with TRBJ2-1, with TRBD2 matching over 11 bases. The junction had 5 bases not matched to a gene; V was cut back by 8 bases and J by 5 bases. This CDR3 region has 14 residues. Germline-derived CDR1 and CDR2 are LNHDA and SQIVND (reference sequence). The CDR3 nucleotides read TGTGCCAGTTTTAGCGGGAGGGTAGACAATGAGCAGTTCTTC. Its translation: CASFSGRVDNEQFF.

The chain recombines TRBV7-3 with TRBJ2-1, with 7 bases fitting TRBD2. V shed 3 bases, J shed 1 base, and the junction held 0 bases outside the gene matches. CDR1 SGHTA and CDR2 FQGTGA come from the germline V gene. CDR3 length: 14 residues. CDR3 region: CASSLGGSYNEQFF. The CDR3 coding sequence is TGTGCCAGCAGCTTGGGGGGGTCCTACAATGAGCAGTTCTTC.

The chain employs TRBV4-1 and TRBJ1-1; D gene ambiguous. CDR3 length: 14 residues. V shed 0 bases and J shed 5 bases, with 10 bases lying between them. Germline CDR1 and CDR2: MGHRA and YSYEKL. The CDR3 DNA is TGCGCCAGCAGCCAAGATCCGAGTTTGACTGAAGCTTTCTTT. It codes for CASSQDPSLTEAFF.

The CDR3 nucleotides are TGCGCCAGCAGCTTGCAGGGCGAGCAGTACTTC. It encodes CASSLQGEQYF. V gene TRBV5-1 combines with J gene TRBJ2-7; the D gene is possibly TRBD1 (5 bases). CDR3 length: 11 residues. CDR1 is SGHRS and CDR2 is YFSETQ in the germline V gene. The germline V and J ends were trimmed by 1 base and 6 bases, with 5 bases remaining between them. Based on the CDR3 plus reference TRBV5-1 and TRBJ2-7, the full variable domain is KAGVTQTPRYLIKTRGQQVTLSCSPISGHRSVSWYQQTPGQGLQFLFEYFSETQRNKGNFPGRFSGRQFSNSRSEMNVSTLELGDSALYLCASSLQGEQYFGPGTRLTVT.

CDR3 protein: CASSLGNQGYEQYF. In DNA form, the CDR3 reads TGTGCCAGCAGCTTAGGAAACCAGGGGTACGAGCAGTACTTC. The chain has TRBV7-2 and TRBJ2-5, with a weak D call TRBD1 (6 bases). Judging by the DNA end, TRBJ2-7 fits better; the J call may be wrong. Germline values: CDR1 SGHTA, CDR2 FQGNSA. The CDR3 contains 14 residues.

This chain links TRBV2 with TRBJ2-3, with D unclear. This CDR3 comprises 12 residues. V lost 7 bases, J lost 5 bases, and 10 bases lay in between. Germline lookup yields CDR1 SNHLY and CDR2 FYNNEI. This CDR3 is CASKELVDTQYF. As DNA, the CDR3 is TGTGCCAGCAAGGAGTTGGTAGATACGCAGTATTTT. The full variable domain, completed using reference TRBV2 and TRBJ2-3, is EPEVTQTPSHQVTQMGQEVILRCVPISNHLYFYWYRQILGQKVEFLVSFYNNEISEKSEIFDDQFSVERPDGSNFTLKIRSTKLEDSAMYFCASKELVDTQYFGPGTRLTVL.

The chain combines TRBV5-1 with TRBJ1-2; TRBD1 might be the D (6 bases). Trimming shortened V by 4 bases and J by 6 bases, and 13 bases separated the two germline ends. The length of the CDR3 is 13 residues. Germline V CDR1 and CDR2: SGHRS, YFSETQ. In DNA form, the CDR3 reads TGCGCCAGCAGCACCGACAAGGGGGATGGCTACACCTTC. Translating it yields CASSTDKGDGYTF.

This clone showed up just once. V gene TRBV27 combines with J gene TRBJ2-1; 7 bases fit TRBD1. The trim removed 8 bases at V and 0 bases at J, leaving 16 bases unmatched. Germline-derived CDR1 and CDR2 are MNHEY and SMNVEV (reference sequence). The CDR3 has 18 residues. The CDR3 coding sequence is TGTGCCAGCCTTATTTTAGGGGGCGCCATGTACTCCTACAATGAGCAGTTCTTC. Protein product: CASLILGGAMYSYNEQFF.

The chain couples TRBV9 to TRBJ2-2, with D possibly being TRBD2 (5 bases). V lost 3 bases to trimming and J lost 1 base, with 16 bases between them. The CDR3 runs to 17 residues. The germline V gene encodes CDR1 SGDLS and CDR2 YYNGEE. The CDR3 region has the DNA TGTGCCAGCAGCGCCCCCCGGGGTCTCGGGAACACCGGGGAGCTGTTTTTT. Encoded protein: CASSAPRGLGNTGELFF.

Points on this clone: The junction departs from the called germline gene at one end, perhaps through a read error. This chain links TRBV2 with TRBJ2-3; 9 bases line up with TRBD1. There are 14 residues in the CDR3. The germline V gene encodes CDR1 SNHLY and CDR2 FYNNEI. Written as DNA, the CDR3 is TGTGCCAACAGTGCTGGGACAGGGATCGATACGCAGTATTTT. This gives the protein CANSAGTGIDTQYF.

This clone was recorded once. The chain combines TRBV9 with TRBJ2-1; 8 bases agree with TRBD2. Germline V gene lookup returns CDR1 SGDLS and CDR2 YYNGEE. V was clipped by 3 bases and J by 4 bases; unmatched bases: 9. The CDR3 has 16 residues. The CDR3 reads CASSARPGGVYNEQFF. The DNA for the CDR3 is TGTGCCAGCAGCGCCCGACCGGGAGGGGTATACAATGAGCAGTTCTTC. Looking up the rest from reference TRBV9 and TRBJ2-1 gives the full variable domain: DSGVTQTPKHLITATGQRVTLRCSPRSGDLSVYWYQQSLDQGLQFLIQYYNGEERAKGNILERFSAQQFPDLHSELNLSSLELGDSALYFCASSARPGGVYNEQFFGPGTRLTVL.

The chain has TRBV6-1 and TRBJ2-1, with 12 positions matching TRBD2. Germline V gene data show CDR1 as MNHNS and CDR2 as SASEGT. This CDR3 contains 15 residues. The V and J ends lost 0 bases and 12 bases, in that order; junction bases with no gene match: 6. CDR3 coding DNA: TGTGCCAGCAGTGAAGCGCTAGCGGGAGGGACTACGCAGTTCTTC. It is translated as CASSEALAGGTTQFF.

This clone was observed once. The chain links TRBV28 to TRBJ2-7, with 7 bases that match TRBD1. The V segment lost 6 bases and the J segment 2 bases; nucleotides outside the gene matches: 4. Germline assignment: CDR1 MDHEN and CDR2 SYDVKM. The CDR3 has 13 residues. The CDR3 DNA is TGTGCCAGCAGCCGGGACAGCGCCTACGAGCAGTACTTC. Protein product: CASSRDSAYEQYF.

This chain connects TRBV6-5 to TRBJ2-7, with a possible D match to TRBD2 (6 bases). The V end was cut by 2 bases, the J end by 3 bases, with 11 bases between. The CDR3 totals 14 residues. Germline CDR1 is MNHEY and CDR2 is SVGAGI. The CDR3 here is CASSYGDGGYEQYF. The DNA for the CDR3 is TGTGCCAGCAGTTACGGGGACGGGGGCTACGAGCAGTACTTC.

Written as DNA, the CDR3 is TGTGCCAGCTCACCAGGGGGACTAGCGGGAGCCTACGAGCAGTACTTC. Protein product: CASSPGGLAGAYEQYF. The V gene is TRBV18, the J gene TRBJ2-7; TRBD2 agrees at 14 bases. The germline gives CDR1 KGHSH, CDR2 LQKENI. This CDR3 is built from 16 residues. V lost 2 bases, J lost 2 bases, and 2 bases stayed unmatched.